This T cell receptor beta chain was documented in a study of early T cells in non-severe SARS-CoV-2 infection. Study-level background: Unsorted whole-blood RNA was sequenced in bulk, leaving chains unpaired. General study results and limits: Anti-spike CD8 responses were favored by VDJdb matching, which missed private and CD4 specificities.

Each CDR3 protein gets one entry after TCRdb re-called the 5' RACE reads with MiXCR. The data hold tens of thousands of distinct CDR3 sequences, with approximately 8% observed a single time. This clonotype was seen a handful of times. Its antigen is not identified. Germline lookup yields CDR1 SGDLS and CDR2 YYNGEE. Trimming at V came to 4 bases and at J to 7 bases, leaving 10 bases not matched to a gene. The CDR3 runs 14 residues. The receptor's source is an adult who was a healthcare worker with PCR-confirmed SARS-CoV-2 infection or an uninfected control (not recorded which). The sequencing used whole blood, collected at baseline. This chain joins TRBV9 and TRBJ2-7; 8 bases align to TRBD1. CDR3 loop: CASSLDRDVGEQYF. CDR3 nucleotide sequence: TGTGCCAGCAGCCTGGACAGGGACGTAGGAGAGCAGTACTTC.